The 20 T cell receptor beta chains below come from one sample, sequenced in a study of glioma-infiltrating T cells. Amplification of TCR alpha and beta CDR3 regions from RNA used iRepertoire nested multiplex PCR. One entry per CDR3 protein results from TCRdb running MiXCR on the multiplex PCR reads. Of over 90,000 distinct CDR3 sequences detected, around 28% appear once; the ten largest clones hold approximately 43%. Sequenced input: glioma tissue, nonneoplastic brain tissue, or PBMCs (not recorded which). The receptor set was obtained from a human donor with low-grade glioma or glioblastoma, undergoing nonglioma brain surgery, or in good health (not recorded which).

For this clonotype: This clone may be a read error of a much larger clone one base away. The chain joins TRBV28 to TRBJ1-2; D not resolved. CDR3 size: 14 residues. Trimming removed 2 bases from V and 1 base from J, with 8 bases in between. CDR1 and CDR2 (germline): MDHEN, SYDVKM. The CDR3 DNA reads as TGTGCCAGCAGTTTAGTACACAGTAACTATGGCTACACCTTC. It encodes CASSLVHSNYGYTF.

The chain has TRBV19 and TRBJ2-1; a weak D match, TRBD1 (6 bases). Germline values: CDR1 LNHDA, CDR2 SQIVND (reference sequence). Trimming left V 1 base short and J 6 bases short, with 13 bases between. CDR3 length equals 15 residues. The CDR3 reads CASSIGRGSPNEQFF. The CDR3, as DNA: TGTGCCAGTAGTATAGGAAGGGGGTCCCCCAATGAGCAGTTCTTC.

The sample holds many counts of this clonotype. The CDR3 loop reads CAISDRDRPNYGYTF. The CDR3 bases are TGTGCCATCAGTGACAGGGACCGACCTAACTATGGCTACACCTTC. V is TRBV10-3 and J is TRBJ1-2, with TRBD1 as a possible D gene (5 bases). The V gene's germline CDR1 is ENHRY and CDR2 SYGVKD. V was cut by 3 bases and J by 0 bases, with 11 bases left in between. CDR3 length: 15 residues.

This clonotype was observed many times. The chain combines TRBV10-3 with TRBJ2-3; D is uncertain. This CDR3 is 15 amino acids long. The germline V and J ends were trimmed by 1 base and 2 bases, with 10 bases remaining between them. From germline, CDR1 is ENHRY and CDR2 SYGVKD. CDR3 loop: CAISEWLGPTDTQYF. The DNA for the CDR3 is TGTGCCATCAGTGAGTGGTTAGGACCCACAGATACGCAGTATTTT.

This clonotype was seen ten or more times. This chain connects TRBV28 to TRBJ1-1; unclear D gene. The CDR3 covers 15 residues. V gave up 2 bases and J gave up 1 base, with 11 bases separating them. Looked up from germline, CDR1 is MDHEN and CDR2 is SYDVKM. CDR3 nucleotides: TGTGCCAGCAGTTTAATGAGGGCCAGGAACACTGAAGCTTTCTTT. It codes for CASSLMRARNTEAFF.

Only a few counts were recorded for this clonotype. The junction differs from germline at one of its ends, possibly a read error. The V and J genes are TRBV5-5 and TRBJ2-1; D may be TRBD1 (6 bases). CDR1 SGHKS and CDR2 YYEKEE come from the germline V gene (reference sequence). CDR3 length: 12 amino acids. For the CDR3, the DNA is TGTGCCAGCAGCTTAAACCGGGACACTCTAACCTTC. It yields the protein CASSLNRDTLTF.

Many counts were recorded for this clonotype. The chain combines TRBV20-1 with TRBJ2-7; D is undetermined. Germline lookup yields CDR1 DFQATT and CDR2 SNEGSKA (reference sequence). The CDR3 loop spans 12 amino acids. The ends were cut back, 1 base at V and 2 bases at J, with 6 bases in the middle. In DNA form, the CDR3 reads TGCAGTGCTAGAGTTTACACCTACGAGCAGTACTTC. Encoded protein: CSARVYTYEQYF.

J is TRBJ2-7 and V is TRBV29-1; the D gene could be TRBD1 or TRBD2 (5 bases each). CDR3 length equals 13 residues. The ends were cut back, 3 bases at V and 4 bases at J, with 13 bases in the middle. Per the germline V gene, CDR1 is SQVTM and CDR2 is ANQGSEA. In DNA form, the CDR3 reads TGCAGCGTTGAGGGGACCAGCCGTTACGAGCAGTACTTC. Amino acid sequence: CSVEGTSRYEQYF.

This clonotype was detected many times. The V gene is TRBV7-8, the J gene TRBJ2-3; D possibly uses TRBD1 or TRBD2 (6 bases each). Germline CDR1 and CDR2: SGHVS and FQNEAQ. CDR3 size: 13 residues. V gave up 3 bases and J gave up 8 bases, with 12 bases separating them. CDR3 in amino acids: CASSLEGGSTQYF. The CDR3 DNA follows: TGTGCCAGCAGCTTGGAGGGGGGAAGTACGCAGTATTTT.

This rearrangement joins TRBV6-2 or TRBV6-3 to TRBJ2-3; the D is unclear. Germline CDR1 reads MNHEY; CDR2 reads SVGEGT. This CDR3 comprises 15 residues. V dropped 6 bases and J dropped 2 bases, with 15 bases sitting between them. For the CDR3, the DNA is TGTGCCAGCAGCTCCGAGGTTGGATTCACAGATACGCAGTATTTT. Translated, it gives CASSSEVGFTDTQYF.

This clonotype has ten or more counts. The chain recombines TRBV20-1 with TRBJ2-7; D is unresolved. The CDR3 is 14 amino acids. In germline, CDR1 is DFQATT, CDR2 SNEGSKA (reference sequence). Trimming cost V 5 bases and J 1 base, with 15 bases left between them. DNA for the CDR3: TGCAGTGCTTCTAGGTTGGGCGGTTCCTACGAGCAGTACTTC. Its protein is CSASRLGGSYEQYF.

The gene calls are TRBV6-2 or TRBV6-3 and TRBJ2-3; TRBD2 is a possible D gene (5 bases). Trimming removed 4 bases from V and 1 base from J, with 12 bases in between. The CDR3 consists of 15 residues. Germline CDR1 is MNHEY and CDR2 is SVGEGT. The DNA of the CDR3 is TGTGCCAGCAGTTTAGGTCTAGCCCGCACAGATACGCAGTATTTT. Its translation is CASSLGLARTDTQYF.

The genes are TRBV5-4 and TRBJ2-3; D gene unclear. The CDR3 loop spans 14 amino acids. The germline V and J ends were trimmed by 2 bases and 2 bases, with 9 bases remaining between them. From germline, CDR1 is SGHNT and CDR2 YYREEE (reference sequence). The CDR3 spells CASSFPVPTDTQYF. The CDR3 region has the DNA TGTGCCAGCAGCTTTCCCGTTCCCACAGATACGCAGTATTTT.

This clonotype was observed a few times. V is TRBV28 and J is TRBJ2-2; TRBD1 might be the D (5 bases). Germline V gene data show CDR1 as MDHEN and CDR2 as SYDVKM. Deletions cut 4 bases from V and 1 base from J, with 16 bases between. This CDR3 contains 17 residues. CDR3 nucleotides: TGTGCCAGCAGTTATCCGGCCGGCAGGGTGAACACCGGGGAGCTGTTTTTT. Its protein is CASSYPAGRVNTGELFF. Looking up the rest from reference TRBV28 and TRBJ2-2 gives the full variable domain: DVKVTQSSRYLVKRTGEKVFLECVQDMDHENMFWYRQDPGLGLRLIYFSYDVKMKEKGDIPEGYSVSREKKERFSLILESASTNQTSMYLCASSYPAGRVNTGELFFGEGSRLTVL.

Remarks on this clonotype: This may come from a read error, since a much larger clone is one base off. The V gene is TRBV6-1, the J gene TRBJ2-5; D gene ambiguous. The CDR3 is made up of 14 amino acids. Germline V gene lookup returns CDR1 MNHNS and CDR2 SASEGT. V was trimmed by 10 bases and J by 2 bases, leaving 17 bases between them. The CDR3 sequence: CAIGAATVQETQYF. The CDR3 coding sequence is TGTGCCATCGGAGCCGCGACTGTACAAGAGACCCAGTACTTC.

This clonotype was counted ten times or more. The chain employs TRBV7-2 and TRBJ2-3; 8 bases match TRBD2. The CDR3 is made up of 15 amino acids. J gave up 4 bases and V 3 bases, and 6 bases lay outside the gene matches. The germline V gene has CDR1 SGHTA and CDR2 FQGNSA. For the CDR3, the DNA is TGTGCCAGCAGCTTCACTCCGGGGGGGGCAGATACGCAGTATTTT. The encoded protein is CASSFTPGGADTQYF.

This clonotype was recorded a few times. The chain employs TRBV3-1 and TRBJ2-7; D not certain. V was cut by 2 bases and J by 8 bases, with 13 bases left in between. The CDR3 runs to 13 residues. The germline CDR1 and CDR2 sequences are LGHDT and YNNKEL (reference sequence). The CDR3, as DNA: TGTGCCAGCAGCCAAACAAGCATCATCAAGCAGTACTTC. As protein: CASSQTSIIKQYF.

This clonotype was detected many times. V gene TRBV6-1 combines with J gene TRBJ1-2; D unclear. The CDR3 is 14 residues long. Germline V gene data show CDR1 as MNHNS and CDR2 as SASEGT. Trimming pared 1 base from V and 3 bases from J, leaving 9 bases between. This chain's CDR3 is CASSEVTHHYGYTF. In DNA form, the CDR3 reads TGTGCCAGCAGTGAAGTTACCCACCACTATGGCTACACCTTC.

In regard to this clonotype: A much more abundant neighbour one base away suggests this may be a read error. The V and J genes are TRBV18 and TRBJ2-1; D is tentatively TRBD1 or TRBD2 (5 bases each). Per the germline V gene, CDR1 is KGHSH and CDR2 is LQKENI. CDR3 size: 15 residues. The CDR3: CASSPRDANYNEQSF. The CDR3 DNA sequence: TGTGCCAGCTCACCACGGGACGCTAACTACAATGAGCAGTCCTTC.

The table lists this clonotype with many counts. V usage is TRBV6-6 and J usage is TRBJ1-5; 7 nucleotides agree with TRBD1. The V gene's germline CDR1 is MNHNY and CDR2 SVGAGI (reference sequence). The CDR3 length is 15 residues. With 0 bases clipped from V and 3 bases from J, the junction kept 2 bases outside the gene matches. The CDR3 DNA follows: TGTGCCAGCAGTTACTCAGGGGGCAACAATCAGCCCCAGCATTTT. This translates into CASSYSGGNNQPQHF.